This T cell receptor (beta chain) was profiled in a study of shared T cell receptors in the human thymus (dated by TCRdb to the early 2020s). In terms of the full investigation: The study examined how self-reactive, shared T-cell receptor alpha chains are generated in the human thymus.

Taken from cysteine to phenylalanine, the CDR3 has 15 residues. Only CDR3 DNA is held: 45 bases, read in frame from base 1. As encoded in the germline V gene, CDR1 is MNHEY while CDR2 is SVGAGI. V is trimmed back by 5 bases and J by 7 bases, and the junction contains 7 bases that no gene match accounts for. The library was produced with the immunoSEQ multiplex PCR assay. TCRdb obtained this table from immuneACCESS and retained in-frame rearrangements with V and J assigned. These tables miss some clones; where compared with another copy, unresolved V genes account for less than half of the shortfall, and the remainder is unexplained. Across this sample there are almost 550,000 clones, with roughly 74% seen only once. The biggest ten clones account for about 0.013% of the sample. Note on this clone: Its target antigen remains unknown. No base quality information exists; no much larger clone differs at one position.

The same data also went into a second study, on human thymus T cells. Per the second study: Immunologically healthy infants undergoing open corrective cardiac surgery for congenital heart defects in Finland were used as donors. Thymus tissue was obtained as surgical resects removed during corrective cardiac surgery. Usage of V and J gene segments appeared to be biased in both the thymic and the peripheral blood repertoires. The related research found that thymic TCR repertoires overlapped highly between unrelated individuals. The study described the TCR alpha and beta repertoires in fewer than 10 infant thymus samples and a few matching peripheral blood samples. Donor ages ranged from about 7 to 244 days, and the cohort comprised five to seven male and a couple of female infants. Thymocytes were freed from the tissue by mechanical means and kept at -70 degrees C as pellets of roughly 9-30 million cells. A QIAsymphony instrument was used to extract genomic DNA from the frozen cell pellets. Using the immunoSEQ multiplex PCR assay, the TCRB and TCRAD loci were amplified from a standardized quantity of quality-controlled genomic DNA. Amplicons spanned the V(D)J region at a length sufficient to cover the CDR3 and identify V and J genes. Amplicon sequencing was performed on an Illumina platform through the commercial immunoSEQ service. Primer bias and sequencing errors were corrected using previously described methods, and TCRAD and TCRB definitions followed the IMGT database. The repertoires were analysed using immunoSEQ Analyzer 3.0 and VDJTools for basic statistics, V/J segment usage, diversity estimates, rarefaction and pairwise overlap. Diversity was estimated using the Chao1, ChaoE, Efron-Thisted, Shannon and inverse Simpson indices, and was also estimated on datasets down-sampled to the size of the smallest sample. For repertoire overlap, CDR3 nucleotide sequence, V gene and J gene had to match strictly, and clustering was done by Jaccard-based multidimensional scaling. Thymus samples yielded on average around 810,000 unique TCRB clonotypes, compared with roughly 92,000 from blood samples.

Sequenced material: thymocytes. The V and J genes are TRBV6-5 and TRBJ2-1; a stretch of 11 junction bases matches TRBD2. The source is a boy under two years old with a congenital heart defect. Donor details come from another sample of the same person, matched by shared clones. The CDR3 reads as follows: CASSHQLAGVNEQFF. In nucleotide form, the sequence is TGTGCCAGCAGTCACCAACTAGCGGGAGTTAATGAGCAGTTCTTC.